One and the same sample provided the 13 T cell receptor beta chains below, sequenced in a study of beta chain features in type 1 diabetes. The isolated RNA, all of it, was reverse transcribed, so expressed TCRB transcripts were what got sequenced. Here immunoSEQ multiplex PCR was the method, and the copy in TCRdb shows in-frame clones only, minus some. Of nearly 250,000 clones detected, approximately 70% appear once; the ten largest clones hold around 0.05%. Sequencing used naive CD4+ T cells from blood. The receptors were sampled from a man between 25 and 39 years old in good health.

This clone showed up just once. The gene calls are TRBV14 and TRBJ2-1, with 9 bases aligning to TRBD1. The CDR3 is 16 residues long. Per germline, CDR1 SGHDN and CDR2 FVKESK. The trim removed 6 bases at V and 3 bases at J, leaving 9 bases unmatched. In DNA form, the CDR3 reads TGTGCCAGCAGTCACACGGGGACAGGGCACTACAATGAGCAGTTCTTC. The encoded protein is CASSHTGTGHYNEQFF.

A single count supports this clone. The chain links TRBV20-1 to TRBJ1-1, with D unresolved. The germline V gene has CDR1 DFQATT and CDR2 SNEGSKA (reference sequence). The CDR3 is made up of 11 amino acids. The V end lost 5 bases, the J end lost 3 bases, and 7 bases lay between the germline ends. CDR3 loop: CSASQYTEAFF. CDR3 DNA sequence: TGCAGTGCTTCACAGTACACTGAAGCTTTCTTT.

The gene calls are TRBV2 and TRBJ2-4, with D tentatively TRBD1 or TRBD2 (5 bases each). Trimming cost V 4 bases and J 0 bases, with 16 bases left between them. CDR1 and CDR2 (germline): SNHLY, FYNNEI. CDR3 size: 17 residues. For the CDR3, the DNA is TGTGCCAGCAGTGTTGAGGGGCAGGCTCTAGCCAAAAACATTCAGTACTTC. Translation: CASSVEGQALAKNIQYF. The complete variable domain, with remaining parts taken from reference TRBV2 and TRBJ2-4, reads EPEVTQTPSHQVTQMGQEVILRCVPISNHLYFYWYRQILGQKVEFLVSFYNNEISEKSEIFDDQFSVERPDGSNFTLKIRSTKLEDSAMYFCASSVEGQALAKNIQYFGAGTRLSVL.

The CDR3 sequence is CASSPQAKNDYGYTF. For the CDR3, the DNA is TGTGCCAGCAGCCCTCAGGCAAAGAATGACTATGGCTACACCTTC. The genes are TRBV9 and TRBJ1-2; D is uncertain. This CDR3 comprises 15 residues. Germline V gives CDR1 SGDLS, CDR2 YYNGEE. Trimming cost V 4 bases and J 3 bases, with 16 bases left between them.

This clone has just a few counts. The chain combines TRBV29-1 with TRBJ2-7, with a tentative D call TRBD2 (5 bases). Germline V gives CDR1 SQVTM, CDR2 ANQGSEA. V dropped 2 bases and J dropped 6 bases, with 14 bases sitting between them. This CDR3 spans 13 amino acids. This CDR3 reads CSVEIGGRTEQYF. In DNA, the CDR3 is TGCAGCGTTGAAATCGGCGGGCGGACCGAGCAGTACTTC.

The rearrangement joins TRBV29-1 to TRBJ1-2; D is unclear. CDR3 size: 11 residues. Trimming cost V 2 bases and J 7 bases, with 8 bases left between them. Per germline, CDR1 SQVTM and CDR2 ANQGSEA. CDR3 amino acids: CSVERSFGYTF. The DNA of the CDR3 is TGCAGCGTTGAACGTAGCTTTGGCTACACCTTC. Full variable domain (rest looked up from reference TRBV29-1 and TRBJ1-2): SAVISQKPSRDICQRGTSLTIQCQVDSQVTMMFWYRQQPGQSLTLIATANQGSEATYESGFVIDKFPISRPNLTFSTLTVSNMSPEDSSIYLCSVERSFGYTFGSGTRLTVV.

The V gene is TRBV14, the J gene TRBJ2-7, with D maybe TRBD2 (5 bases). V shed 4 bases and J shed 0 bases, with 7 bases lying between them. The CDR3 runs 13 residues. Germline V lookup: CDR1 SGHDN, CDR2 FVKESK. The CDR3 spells CASSPGFSYEQYF. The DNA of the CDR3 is TGTGCCAGCAGCCCGGGGTTCTCCTACGAGCAGTACTTC.

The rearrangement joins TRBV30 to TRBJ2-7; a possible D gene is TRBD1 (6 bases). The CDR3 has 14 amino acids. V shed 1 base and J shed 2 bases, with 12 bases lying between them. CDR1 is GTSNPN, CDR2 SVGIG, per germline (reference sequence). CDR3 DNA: TGTGCCTGGAGTGGGGCAGGGGACCCCTACGAGCAGTACTTC. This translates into CAWSGAGDPYEQYF.

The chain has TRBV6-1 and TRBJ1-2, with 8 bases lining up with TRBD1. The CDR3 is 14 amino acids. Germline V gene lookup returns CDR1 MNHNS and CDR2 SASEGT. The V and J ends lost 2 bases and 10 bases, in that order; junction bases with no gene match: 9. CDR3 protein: CASSETRQGQVYTF. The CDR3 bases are TGTGCCAGCAGTGAAACGAGACAGGGACAGGTCTACACCTTC.

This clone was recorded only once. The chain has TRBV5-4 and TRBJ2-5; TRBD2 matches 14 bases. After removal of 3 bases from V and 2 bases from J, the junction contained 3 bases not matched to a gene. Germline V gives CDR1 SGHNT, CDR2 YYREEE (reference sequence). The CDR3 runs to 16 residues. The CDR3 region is CASSSGLAGAQETQYF. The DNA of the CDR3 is TGTGCCAGCAGCTCGGGACTAGCGGGGGCACAAGAGACCCAGTACTTC.

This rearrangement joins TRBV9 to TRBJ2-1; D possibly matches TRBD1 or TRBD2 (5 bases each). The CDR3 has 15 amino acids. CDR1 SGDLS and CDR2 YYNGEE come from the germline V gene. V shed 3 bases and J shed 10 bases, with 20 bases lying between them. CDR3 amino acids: CASSGIHRGEHEQFF. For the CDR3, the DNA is TGTGCCAGCAGCGGGATCCATAGAGGGGAGCACGAGCAGTTCTTC.

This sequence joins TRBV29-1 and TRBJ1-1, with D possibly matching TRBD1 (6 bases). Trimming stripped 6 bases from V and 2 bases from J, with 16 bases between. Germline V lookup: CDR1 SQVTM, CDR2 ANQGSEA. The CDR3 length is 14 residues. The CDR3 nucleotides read TGCAGCGTGATACGACAGGATACTAACACTGAAGCTTTCTTT. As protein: CSVIRQDTNTEAFF. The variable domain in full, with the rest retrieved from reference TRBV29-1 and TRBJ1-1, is SAVISQKPSRDICQRGTSLTIQCQVDSQVTMMFWYRQQPGQSLTLIATANQGSEATYESGFVIDKFPISRPNLTFSTLTVSNMSPEDSSIYLCSVIRQDTNTEAFFGQGTRLTVV.

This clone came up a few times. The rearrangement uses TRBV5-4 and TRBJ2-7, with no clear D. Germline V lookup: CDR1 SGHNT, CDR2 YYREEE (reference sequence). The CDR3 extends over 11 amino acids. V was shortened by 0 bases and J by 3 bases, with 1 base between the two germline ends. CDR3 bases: TGTGCCAGCAGCTTGGACTACGAGCAGTACTTC. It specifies CASSLDYEQYF.